The 17 T cell receptor beta chains below were found in one sample sequenced in a study of T cells in Graves' hyperthyroidism and ophthalmopathy. The source material, RNA transcripts, was used to amplify TCR beta CDR3 regions. Carried out on the TCR CDR3, a first-round RT-PCR used the HTBI primer set. One entry per CDR3 protein, called by TCRdb with MiXCR from the multiplex PCR reads. The repertoire has under 450,000 distinct CDR3 sequences, about a sixth of them found once; the top ten carry around a third. Material for sequencing was blood. The receptors originated from a woman between 25 and 40 years old with Graves' hyperthyroidism that later progressed to Graves' ophthalmopathy.

This clonotype was seen ten or more times. The V gene is TRBV6-1, the J gene TRBJ1-5; no clear D. Germline CDR1 and CDR2: MNHNS and SASEGT. This CDR3 comprises 16 residues. The V and J ends lost 6 bases and 2 bases respectively, with 17 bases between them. The CDR3: CASSPRRTGGNQPQHF. The CDR3 coding sequence is TGTGCCAGCAGCCCAAGACGGACGGGTGGCAATCAGCCCCAGCATTTT.

Many counts were recorded for this clonotype. V is TRBV27 and J is TRBJ2-7; the D is unclear. Trimming stripped 3 bases from V and 2 bases from J, with 8 bases between. Looked up from germline, CDR1 is MNHEY and CDR2 is SMNVEV (reference sequence). This CDR3 spans 13 amino acids. The CDR3 DNA reads as TGTGCCAGCAGTTTCGGCGAGGCCTACGAGCAGTACTTC. It yields the protein CASSFGEAYEQYF.

A few counts support this clonotype. The rearrangement uses TRBV7-3 and TRBJ2-3; 7 nucleotides match TRBD2. Germline CDR1 reads SGHTA; CDR2 reads FQGTGA. V lost 1 base, J lost 4 bases, and 8 bases stayed unmatched. The CDR3 covers 16 residues. The CDR3 is CASSLRPSGIADTQYF. As DNA, the CDR3 is TGTGCCAGCAGCTTAAGACCCAGCGGGATCGCAGATACGCAGTATTTT.

The table lists this clonotype with many counts. The chain uses TRBV11-2 and TRBJ2-7, with TRBD1 matching over 9 bases. From germline, CDR1 is SGHAT and CDR2 FQNNGV. The CDR3 extends over 15 amino acids. The V gene end was trimmed by 4 bases and the J gene end by 4 bases; junction bases not matched to a gene: 8. CDR3 residues: CASSSPATGGYEQYF. The CDR3 bases are TGTGCCAGCAGCTCGCCAGCGACAGGGGGGTACGAGCAGTACTTC. Complete variable domain (other parts from reference TRBV11-2 and TRBJ2-7): EAGVAQSPRYKIIEKRQSVAFWCNPISGHATLYWYQQILGQGPKLLIQFQNNGVVDDSQLPKDRFSAERLKGVDSTLKIQPAKLEDSAVYLCASSSPATGGYEQYFGPGTRLTVT.

The sample holds a few counts of this clonotype. The chain carries TRBV5-6 and TRBJ1-1; 8 positions match TRBD1. V was clipped by 7 bases and J by 5 bases; unmatched bases: 16. CDR1 is SGHDT and CDR2 is YYEEEE in the germline V gene. This CDR3 region has 16 residues. CDR3 nucleotides: TGTGCCAGCTGGAGGGGTACCACAGGGGGTTGGACTGAAGCTTTCTTT. Its translation is CASWRGTTGGWTEAFF.

There are many counts of this clonotype. The rearrangement uses TRBV7-9 and TRBJ2-3, with TRBD2 identical over 7 bases. Germline values: CDR1 SEHNR, CDR2 FQNEAQ (reference sequence). The CDR3 spans 15 residues. Trimming cost V 2 bases and J 2 bases; bases outside gene matches: 4. CDR3 region: CASSLYGTNTDTQYF. DNA for the CDR3: TGTGCCAGCAGCTTATACGGGACTAACACAGATACGCAGTATTTT.

In its sample, this clonotype was seen many times. The rearrangement uses TRBV2 and TRBJ2-3; TRBD1 matches at 11 bases. Germline V gene data show CDR1 as SNHLY and CDR2 as FYNNEI. Germline trimming cut 5 bases from V and 2 bases from J; bases unmatched to any gene: 6. This CDR3 is 16 amino acids long. The CDR3: CASSSDRGHITDTQYF. The CDR3 DNA reads as TGTGCCAGCAGTTCGGACAGGGGGCACATCACAGATACGCAGTATTTT.

This clonotype was counted ten times or more. The chain has TRBV18 and TRBJ2-6; D possibly matches TRBD1 or TRBD2 (5 bases each). The V end was cut by 8 bases, the J end by 0 bases, with 11 bases between. The germline V gene encodes CDR1 KGHSH and CDR2 LQKENI. This CDR3 is built from 15 residues. The CDR3 nucleotides read TGTGCCAGCCCAGGTGGGGGCTCTGGGGCCAACGTCCTGACTTTC. Protein product: CASPGGGSGANVLTF.

This clonotype was picked up many times. This chain uses TRBV27 with TRBJ2-7, with D maybe TRBD2 (6 bases). CDR1 and CDR2 (germline): MNHEY, SMNVEV (reference sequence). Deletions cut 2 bases from V and 5 bases from J, with 13 bases between. CDR3 length equals 14 residues. Written as DNA, the CDR3 is TGTGCCAGCAGTTTAGTGGGGGGAAGAGACGAGCAGTACTTC. Translated: CASSLVGGRDEQYF.

This clonotype was observed a few times. V and J are TRBV20-1 and TRBJ2-1; TRBD2 agrees at 10 bases. The length of the CDR3 is 19 residues. The J segment lost 0 bases and the V segment lost 0 bases, leaving 11 bases of the junction unmatched. CDR1 and CDR2 from the germline V gene are DFQATT and SNEGSKA (reference sequence). This CDR3 reads CSARDQDRASGSSYNEQFF. The CDR3 bases are TGCAGTGCTAGAGATCAAGACAGGGCTAGCGGGAGCTCCTACAATGAGCAGTTCTTC.

V is TRBV7-6 and J is TRBJ2-7; TRBD1 matches 7 bases. Germline CDR1 reads SGHVS; CDR2 reads FNYEAQ. The CDR3 is 14 amino acids. V lost 4 bases to trimming and J lost 2 bases; unmatched junction nucleotides: 5. CDR3 coding DNA: TGTGCCAGCAGCTCGTACAGGGGTACCTACGAGCAGTACTTC. As protein: CASSSYRGTYEQYF.

This clonotype turned up a few times. This chain uses TRBV12-3 or TRBV12-4 with TRBJ1-1, with D perhaps TRBD1 (6 bases). This CDR3 spans 14 amino acids. V was shortened by 4 bases and J by 4 bases, with 13 bases between the two germline ends. In DNA form, the CDR3 reads TGTGCCAGCAGTTCCAGGGGACCGGGCACTGAAGCTTTCTTT. It yields the protein CASSSRGPGTEAFF.

This clonotype was observed many times. The V call is TRBV7-9, the J call TRBJ1-2; D may be TRBD1 (5 bases). The CDR3 has 13 amino acids. V was shortened by 2 bases and J by 8 bases, with 12 bases between the two germline ends. The germline V gene encodes CDR1 SEHNR and CDR2 FQNEAQ (reference sequence). The CDR3 DNA reads TGTGCCAGCAGCTTACTTCCAGGGTTGGGCTACACCTTC. Amino acid sequence: CASSLLPGLGYTF. Full variable domain (missing parts from reference TRBV7-9 and TRBJ1-2): DTGVSQNPRHKITKRGQNVTFRCDPISEHNRLYWYRQTLGQGPEFLTYFQNEAQLEKSRLLSDRFSAERPKGSFSTLEIQRTEQGDSAMYLCASSLLPGLGYTFGSGTRLTVV.

This clonotype appeared many times. V usage is TRBV5-1 and J usage is TRBJ2-7; D is uncertain. Trimming shortened V by 4 bases and J by 5 bases, and 7 bases separated the two germline ends. Germline CDR1 is SGHRS and CDR2 is YFSETQ. The CDR3 spans 11 residues. The CDR3 sequence: CASSLSNEQYF. CDR3 sequence (DNA): TGCGCCAGCAGCCTCAGCAACGAGCAGTACTTC.

The table lists this clonotype with many counts. The CDR3 here is CASSPTTGVIAQPQHF. CDR3 sequence (DNA): TGTGCCAGCAGTCCGACGACAGGCGTTATAGCTCAGCCCCAGCATTTT. V is TRBV27 and J is TRBJ1-5, with a tentative D call TRBD1 (6 bases). V lost 5 bases, J lost 6 bases, and 20 bases lay in between. The CDR3 runs to 16 residues. The germline gives CDR1 MNHEY, CDR2 SMNVEV (reference sequence).

This clonotype was recorded many times. V gene TRBV25-1 combines with J gene TRBJ1-1; D is unclear. Per the germline V gene, CDR1 is MGHDK and CDR2 is SYGVNS. The length of the CDR3 is 15 residues. V gave up 4 bases and J gave up 1 base, with 13 bases separating them. The CDR3 protein is CASSGFSRSNTEAFF. The CDR3 DNA reads as TGTGCCAGCAGTGGTTTCAGTAGGTCGAACACTGAAGCTTTCTTT.

The rearrangement joins TRBV20-1 to TRBJ1-6; D is undetermined. Germline lookup yields CDR1 DFQATT and CDR2 SNEGSKA (reference sequence). The ends were cut back, 0 bases at V and 2 bases at J, with 11 bases in the middle. This CDR3 spans 16 amino acids. CDR3 DNA sequence: TGCAGTGCTAGAGATCAAGACTACCCCTATAATTCACCCCTCCACTTT. The encoded protein is CSARDQDYPYNSPLHF.